This T cell receptor (beta chain) was recovered during a study of blood T cell repertoires in COVID-19. Whole-study context: Acute and convalescent COVID-19 specimens originated in the United States, Italy and Spain. T cells, B-cell-depleted T cells, or PBMCs provided the cDNA or gDNA that served as material.

This CDR3 has 16 residues. CDR1 and CDR2 from the germline V gene are SGHTA and FQGNSA. The germline V and J ends were trimmed by 0 bases and 1 base, with 10 bases remaining between them. The protocol was immunoSEQ multiplex PCR, while the TCRdb copy is restricted to in-frame clones and leaves out a portion. The sample has roughly 200,000 clones, about 80% seen once; the top ten hold approximately 4.7%. This sequence was found in a man between 45 and 60 years old with active or convalescent COVID-19. The rearrangement links TRBV7-2 to TRBJ1-3; D is ambiguous. The sequenced sample was peripheral blood. The CDR3 spells CASSLARAGSGNTIYF. The CDR3 DNA follows: TGTGCCAGCAGCTTAGCGCGGGCAGGATCTGGAAACACCATATATTTT.